Below, 2 T cell receptor beta chains from the same sample are listed, as sequenced in a study of T cell responses to AZD1222 COVID-19 vaccine. Measured with immunoSEQ multiplex PCR; TCRdb has only the in-frame clones, and not every one. The table shows about 150,000 clones, with about 90% occurring only once. Sequencing was performed on peripheral blood, taken on day 0 of AZD1222 vaccination. The receptors stem from an adult in good health.

The J gene is TRBJ2-3, the V gene TRBV6-2 or TRBV6-3, with D perhaps TRBD1 (6 bases). The CDR3 has 14 amino acids. The V gene's germline CDR1 is MNHEY and CDR2 SVGEGT. With 4 bases removed from V and 6 bases from J, the gap between germline ends came to 14 bases. The CDR3 is CASSSLQGADTQYF. The CDR3 nucleotides are TGTGCCAGCAGTTCGTTACAGGGAGCGGATACGCAGTATTTT.

This chain uses TRBV27 with TRBJ1-3; no reliable D call. Germline V gives CDR1 MNHEY, CDR2 SMNVEV (reference sequence). CDR3 length equals 13 residues. V was shortened by 8 bases and J by 1 base, with 9 bases between the two germline ends. The CDR3 DNA follows: TGTGCCAGCGCCCCTAGTTCTGGAAACACCATATATTTT. This gives the protein CASAPSSGNTIYF.